Included here is one T cell receptor beta chain sequence, with context. Its antigen is undetermined. With 60 Vbeta and 13 Jbeta primers, the PCR was carried out. Assay: immunoSEQ multiplex PCR; the TCRdb copy retains only in-frame clones and omits some. Of over 40,000 clones in the sample, approximately 86% were seen once. The data were taken from a study of cytomegalovirus exposure and HLA in healthy donors. Study results and limitations: In a later analysis, TCR beta V- and J-gene trimming was associated with a missense DCLRE1C variant. TCR beta chains numbering some 160 were designated cytomegalovirus-associated.

Germline CDR1 is MNHEY and CDR2 is SVGAGI. CDR3 size: 14 residues. Trimming removed 6 bases at V and 2 bases at J, with 14 bases between. Donors were nominally healthy when sampled, though unrecorded immune exposures were likely. V usage is TRBV6-5 and J usage is TRBJ2-7; D may be TRBD2 (6 bases). The sequence came from a middle-aged woman in good health and CMV-seropositive. The sample comprised PBMCs. For the CDR3, the DNA is TGTGCCAGCAGCCTCGCGCGGGGACCCTACGAGCAGTACTTC. Encoded protein: CASSLARGPYEQYF.